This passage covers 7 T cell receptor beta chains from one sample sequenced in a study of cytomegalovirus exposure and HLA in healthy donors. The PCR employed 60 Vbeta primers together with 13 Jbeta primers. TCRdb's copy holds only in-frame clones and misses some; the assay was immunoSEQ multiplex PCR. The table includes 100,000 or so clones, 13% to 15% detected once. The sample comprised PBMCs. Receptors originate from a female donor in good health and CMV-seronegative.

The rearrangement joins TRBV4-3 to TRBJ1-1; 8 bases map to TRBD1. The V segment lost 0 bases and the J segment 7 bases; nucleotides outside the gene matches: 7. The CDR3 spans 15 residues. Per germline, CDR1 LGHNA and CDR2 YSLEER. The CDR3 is CASSQDPQGGLEAFF. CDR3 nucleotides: TGCGCCAGCAGCCAAGATCCACAGGGGGGTCTTGAAGCTTTCTTT.

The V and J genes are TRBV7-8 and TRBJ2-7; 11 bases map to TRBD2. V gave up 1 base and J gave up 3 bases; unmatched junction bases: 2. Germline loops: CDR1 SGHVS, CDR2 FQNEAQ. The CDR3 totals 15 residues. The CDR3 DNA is TGTGCCAGCAGCTTAGTGGGACTAGCGGTCTACGAGCAGTACTTC. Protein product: CASSLVGLAVYEQYF.

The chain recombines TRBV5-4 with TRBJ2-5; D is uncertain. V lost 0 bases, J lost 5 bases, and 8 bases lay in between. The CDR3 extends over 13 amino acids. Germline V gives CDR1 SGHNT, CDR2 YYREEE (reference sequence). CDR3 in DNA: TGTGCCAGCAGCTTGGCAGCGTACGAGACCCAGTACTTC. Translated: CASSLAAYETQYF.

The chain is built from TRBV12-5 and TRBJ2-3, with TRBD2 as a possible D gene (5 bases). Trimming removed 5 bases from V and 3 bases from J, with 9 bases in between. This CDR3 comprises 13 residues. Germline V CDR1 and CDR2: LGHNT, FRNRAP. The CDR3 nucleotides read TGTGCTAGTGGTCTAGGACTGACAGATACGCAGTATTTT. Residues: CASGLGLTDTQYF.

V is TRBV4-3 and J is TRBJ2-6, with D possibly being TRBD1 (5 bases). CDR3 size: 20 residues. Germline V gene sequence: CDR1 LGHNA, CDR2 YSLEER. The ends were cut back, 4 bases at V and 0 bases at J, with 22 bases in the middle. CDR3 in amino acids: CASSPNLAGPTSSGANVLTF. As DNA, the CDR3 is TGCGCCAGCAGCCCCAACCTGGCAGGGCCTACCAGCTCTGGGGCCAACGTCCTGACTTTC.

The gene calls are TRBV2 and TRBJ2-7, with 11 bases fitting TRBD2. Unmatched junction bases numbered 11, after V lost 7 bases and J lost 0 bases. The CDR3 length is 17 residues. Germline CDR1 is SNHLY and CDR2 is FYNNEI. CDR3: CASKGSLAGGSSYEQYF. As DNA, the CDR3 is TGTGCCAGCAAAGGAAGCCTAGCGGGGGGAAGCTCCTACGAGCAGTACTTC.

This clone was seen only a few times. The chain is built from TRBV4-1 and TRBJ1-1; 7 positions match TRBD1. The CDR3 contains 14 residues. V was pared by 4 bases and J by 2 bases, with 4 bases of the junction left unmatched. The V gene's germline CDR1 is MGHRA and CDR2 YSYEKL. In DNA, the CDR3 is TGCGCCAGCAGCCCGGACAGGACTAACACTGAAGCTTTCTTT. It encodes CASSPDRTNTEAFF.